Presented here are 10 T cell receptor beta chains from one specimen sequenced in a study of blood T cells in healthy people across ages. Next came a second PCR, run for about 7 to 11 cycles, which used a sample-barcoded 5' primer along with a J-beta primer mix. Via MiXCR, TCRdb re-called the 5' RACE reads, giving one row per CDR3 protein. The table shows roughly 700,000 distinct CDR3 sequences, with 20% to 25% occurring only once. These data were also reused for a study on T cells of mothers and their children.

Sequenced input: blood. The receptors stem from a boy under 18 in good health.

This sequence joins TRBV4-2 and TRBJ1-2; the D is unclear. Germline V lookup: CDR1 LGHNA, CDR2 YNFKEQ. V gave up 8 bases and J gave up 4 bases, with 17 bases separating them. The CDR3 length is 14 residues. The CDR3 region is CASGPWEEGYGYTF. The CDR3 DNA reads TGTGCCAGCGGCCCTTGGGAGGAAGGCTATGGCTACACCTTC.

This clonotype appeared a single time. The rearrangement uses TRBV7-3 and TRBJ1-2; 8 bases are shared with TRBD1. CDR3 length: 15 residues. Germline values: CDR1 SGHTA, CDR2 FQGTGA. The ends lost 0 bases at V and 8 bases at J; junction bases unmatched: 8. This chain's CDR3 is CASSLTLGTGGGYTF. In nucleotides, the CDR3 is TGTGCCAGCAGCTTAACGTTGGGGACAGGAGGAGGCTACACCTTC.

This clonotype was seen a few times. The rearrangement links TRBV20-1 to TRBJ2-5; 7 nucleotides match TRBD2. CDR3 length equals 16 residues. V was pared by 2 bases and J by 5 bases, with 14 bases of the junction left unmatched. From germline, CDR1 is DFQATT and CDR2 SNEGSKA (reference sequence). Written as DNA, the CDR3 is TGCAGTGCTAGACCTTTGGTGGGAGGGCCCTCGGAGACCCAGTACTTC. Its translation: CSARPLVGGPSETQYF.

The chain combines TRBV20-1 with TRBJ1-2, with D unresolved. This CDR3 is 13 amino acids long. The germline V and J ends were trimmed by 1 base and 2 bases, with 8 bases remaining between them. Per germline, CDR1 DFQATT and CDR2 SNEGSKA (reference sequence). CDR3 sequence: CSARAETNYGYTF. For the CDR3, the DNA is TGCAGTGCTAGAGCTGAAACGAACTATGGCTACACCTTC.

The CDR3 region is CASSQDPTGSNYGYTF. The CDR3 nucleotides read TGCGCCAGCAGCCAAGATCCGACAGGTTCTAACTATGGCTACACCTTC. V and J are TRBV4-3 and TRBJ1-2; a weak D match, TRBD1 (6 bases). The germline V and J ends were trimmed by 0 bases and 0 bases, with 11 bases remaining between them. Looked up from germline, CDR1 is LGHNA and CDR2 is YSLEER. CDR3 size: 16 residues.

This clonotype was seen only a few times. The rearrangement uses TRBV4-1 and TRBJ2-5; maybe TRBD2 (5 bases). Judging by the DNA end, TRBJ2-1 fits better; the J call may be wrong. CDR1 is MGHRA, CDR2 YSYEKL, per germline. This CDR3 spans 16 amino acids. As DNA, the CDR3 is TGCGCCAGCAGCCGGCGAAGCGGACTGCCTAGGGATGAGCAGTTCTTC. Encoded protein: CASSRRSGLPRDEQFF.

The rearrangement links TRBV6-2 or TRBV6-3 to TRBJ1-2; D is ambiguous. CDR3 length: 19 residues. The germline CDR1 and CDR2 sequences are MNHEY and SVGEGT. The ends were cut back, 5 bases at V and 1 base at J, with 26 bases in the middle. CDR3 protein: CASSPTPLRTTILNYGYTF. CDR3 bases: TGTGCCAGCAGTCCGACCCCACTTAGAACGACAATTCTTAACTATGGCTACACCTTC.

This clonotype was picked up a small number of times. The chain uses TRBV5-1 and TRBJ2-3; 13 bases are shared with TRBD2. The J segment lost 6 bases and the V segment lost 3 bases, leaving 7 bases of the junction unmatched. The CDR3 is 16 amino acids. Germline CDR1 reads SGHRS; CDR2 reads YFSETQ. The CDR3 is CASSYTSGGALDTQYF. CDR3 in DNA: TGCGCCAGCAGCTACACTAGCGGGGGGGCCCTGGATACGCAGTATTTT.

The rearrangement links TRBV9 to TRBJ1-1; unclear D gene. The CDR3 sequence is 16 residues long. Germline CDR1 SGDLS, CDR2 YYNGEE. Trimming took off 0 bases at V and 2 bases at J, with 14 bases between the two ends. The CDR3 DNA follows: TGTGCCAGCAGCGTAGTGTTCGGACCCGCAAACACTGAAGCTTTCTTT. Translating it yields CASSVVFGPANTEAFF.

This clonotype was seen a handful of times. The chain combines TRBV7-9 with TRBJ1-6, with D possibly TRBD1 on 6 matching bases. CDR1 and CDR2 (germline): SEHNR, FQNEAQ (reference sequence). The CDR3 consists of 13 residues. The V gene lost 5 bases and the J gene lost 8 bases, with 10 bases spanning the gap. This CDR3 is CASSDQGYSPLHF. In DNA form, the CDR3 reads TGTGCCAGCAGCGACCAGGGGTATTCACCCCTCCACTTT.